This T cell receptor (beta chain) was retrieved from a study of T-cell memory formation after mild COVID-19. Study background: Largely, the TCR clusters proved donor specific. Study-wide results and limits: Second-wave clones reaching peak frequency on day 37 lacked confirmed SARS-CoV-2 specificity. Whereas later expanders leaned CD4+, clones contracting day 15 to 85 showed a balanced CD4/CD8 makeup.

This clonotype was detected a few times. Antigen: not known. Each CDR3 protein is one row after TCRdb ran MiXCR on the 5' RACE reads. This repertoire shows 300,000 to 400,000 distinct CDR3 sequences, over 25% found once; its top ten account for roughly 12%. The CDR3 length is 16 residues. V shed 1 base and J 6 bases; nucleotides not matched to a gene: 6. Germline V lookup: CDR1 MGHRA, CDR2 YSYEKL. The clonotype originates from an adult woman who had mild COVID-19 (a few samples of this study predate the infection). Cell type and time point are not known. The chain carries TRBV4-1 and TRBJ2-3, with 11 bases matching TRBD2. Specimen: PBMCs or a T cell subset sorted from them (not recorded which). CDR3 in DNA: TGCGCCAGCAGCCAAGGAGGGACTAGCGGTTGGGATACGCAGTATTTT. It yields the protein CASSQGGTSGWDTQYF.